Listed here is a single T cell receptor beta chain. The data were taken from a study of blood T cells in healthy people across ages. This CDR3 is 15 amino acids long. The trim removed 7 bases at V and 0 bases at J, leaving 4 bases unmatched. Germline V CDR1 and CDR2: SGHAT, FQNNGV. Primed by a sample-barcoded 5' primer and a J-beta primer mix, a second PCR proceeded for about 7 to 11 cycles. TCRdb passed the 5' RACE reads through MiXCR, listing each CDR3 protein once. The table lists nearly 800,000 distinct CDR3 sequences, around three fifths of them singletons. The chain is built from TRBV11-2 and TRBJ2-1; the match to TRBD1 covers 9 bases. This sequence was found in a man aged 35 to 55 in good health. Material: blood. CDR3 protein: CASTKDRGSYNEQFF. The CDR3 region has the DNA TGTGCCAGCACCAAGGACAGGGGCTCCTACAATGAGCAGTTCTTC.